Following are 28 T cell receptor beta chains from one sample sequenced in a study of a mutant IDH1 vaccine in newly diagnosed glioma. Time point given: baseline, week 1 (first vaccination visit). The treatment: pre-vaccination baseline after standard-of-care therapy. The method was immunoSEQ multiplex PCR; TCRdb's version includes in-frame clones alone and lacks a portion of them. The sample holds around 92,000 clones; roughly four fifths are singletons and the top ten take 7.4%. Sequencing was performed on PBMCs, taken from a glioma patient treated with radiotherapy, temozolomide or both. Every receptor here comes from a woman between 50 and 59 years old with glioma.

A few counts support this clone. This chain joins TRBV27 and TRBJ2-1, with D perhaps matching TRBD1 (6 bases). The CDR3 covers 16 residues. V was trimmed by 3 bases and J by 1 base, leaving 13 bases between them. From germline, CDR1 is MNHEY and CDR2 SMNVEV (reference sequence). CDR3 DNA sequence: TGTGCCAGCAGTTTGGTGGGGGCATGGTCCTACAATGAGCAGTTCTTC. Protein product: CASSLVGAWSYNEQFF.

The rearrangement links TRBV25-1 to TRBJ1-2; D is undetermined. The germline V and J ends were trimmed by 4 bases and 4 bases, with 13 bases remaining between them. CDR1 is MGHDK, CDR2 SYGVNS, per germline. This CDR3 has 14 residues. The CDR3 DNA follows: TGTGCCAGCAGTGCTTCAGGCAGCATCTATGGCTACACCTTC. Translated: CASSASGSIYGYTF.

The chain couples TRBV15 to TRBJ1-2, with D possibly TRBD1 on 5 matching bases. The germline V and J ends were trimmed by 0 bases and 2 bases, with 13 bases remaining between them. This CDR3 has 16 residues. The germline V gene encodes CDR1 LNHNV and CDR2 YYDKDF (reference sequence). CDR3 amino acids: CATSRDRLDTNYGYTF. In nucleotides, the CDR3 is TGTGCCACCAGCAGAGACCGACTGGACACCAACTATGGCTACACCTTC.

The gene calls are TRBV10-3 and TRBJ1-2; TRBD1 aligns across 8 bases. From germline, CDR1 is ENHRY and CDR2 SYGVKD. This CDR3 contains 15 residues. Trimming cost V 6 bases and J 1 base; bases outside gene matches: 7. CDR3 nucleotide sequence: TGTGCCATCAGCGGCCTACAGGGGGGTAACTATGGCTACACCTTC. This encodes CAISGLQGGNYGYTF.

J is TRBJ1-5 and V is TRBV19, with D possibly matching TRBD1 (6 bases). The V and J ends lost 1 base and 6 bases respectively, with 16 bases between them. CDR1 is LNHDA and CDR2 is SQIVND in the germline V gene (reference sequence). CDR3 size: 16 residues. The CDR3 reads CASSIGGDIPSQPQHF. CDR3 DNA sequence: TGTGCCAGTAGTATAGGGGGGGACATTCCTTCTCAGCCCCAGCATTTT.

The J gene is TRBJ2-2, the V gene TRBV29-1; D not resolved. CDR3 length: 12 residues. Trimming removed 7 bases from V and 0 bases from J, with 6 bases in between. Germline assignment: CDR1 SQVTM and CDR2 ANQGSEA. The CDR3 bases are TGCAGCGCCACAACGAACACCGGGGAGCTGTTTTTT. Translated: CSATTNTGELFF.

The chain links TRBV5-1 to TRBJ2-5; TRBD2 might be the D (6 bases). Germline CDR1 and CDR2: SGHRS and YFSETQ. The germline V and J ends were trimmed by 9 bases and 5 bases, with 17 bases remaining between them. The length of the CDR3 is 13 residues. The DNA for the CDR3 is TGCGCCACCTCGCGCGGGGAAGGGGAGACCCAGTACTTC. Translated, it gives CATSRGEGETQYF.

This clone has a single count. The genes are TRBV5-1 and TRBJ1-3; 7 positions match TRBD1. Trimming cost V 2 bases and J 1 base; bases outside gene matches: 3. The CDR3 has 15 amino acids. Germline-derived CDR1 and CDR2 are SGHRS and YFSETQ. This chain's CDR3 is CASSLGTDSGNTIYF. CDR3 DNA sequence: TGCGCCAGCAGCTTAGGGACAGATTCTGGAAACACCATATATTTT.

The genes are TRBV6-5 and TRBJ1-6; unclear D gene. Trimming stripped 4 bases from V and 10 bases from J, with 14 bases between. The germline V gene has CDR1 MNHEY and CDR2 SVGAGI. CDR3 length: 14 residues. CDR3 loop: CASSSLRSASPLHF. In nucleotides, the CDR3 is TGTGCCAGCAGTTCCTTGAGAAGTGCCTCACCCCTCCACTTT.

The chain recombines TRBV5-1 with TRBJ1-2, with D uncertain. The germline CDR1 and CDR2 sequences are SGHRS and YFSETQ. The CDR3 loop spans 15 amino acids. V was trimmed by 0 bases and J by 5 bases, leaving 14 bases between them. This CDR3 reads CASSLEAGSWYGYTF. In DNA, the CDR3 is TGCGCCAGCAGCTTGGAGGCGGGTTCATGGTATGGCTACACCTTC.

The rearrangement uses TRBV11-1 and TRBJ1-4; a weak D match, TRBD1 (6 bases). This CDR3 contains 16 residues. Germline V lookup: CDR1 SGHAT, CDR2 FQDESV (reference sequence). Trimming took 2 bases from V and 0 from J, leaving 10 bases between them. This chain's CDR3 is CASSLRGLATNEKLFF. The CDR3 DNA follows: TGTGCCAGCAGCTTACGGGGGCTGGCAACTAATGAAAAACTGTTTTTT.

CDR3 residues: CASSQERGRGTEAFF. DNA of the CDR3: TGTGCCAGCAGCCAAGAAAGGGGGCGCGGGACTGAAGCTTTCTTT. This chain links TRBV4-2 with TRBJ1-1; the match to TRBD1 covers 7 bases. Germline CDR1 reads LGHNA; CDR2 reads YNFKEQ. J gave up 5 bases and V 0 bases, and 6 bases lay outside the gene matches. This CDR3 has 15 residues.

The chain links TRBV5-4 to TRBJ2-7; 7 positions agree with TRBD1. The CDR3 is made up of 15 amino acids. Germline lookup yields CDR1 SGHNT and CDR2 YYREEE (reference sequence). The J segment lost 0 bases and the V segment lost 4 bases, leaving 7 bases of the junction unmatched. The CDR3 DNA is TGTGCCAGCAGCCCTAAACAGGGGCGCTCCTACGAGCAGTACTTC. Its protein product is CASSPKQGRSYEQYF.

The V call is TRBV5-6, the J call TRBJ1-1; D is unresolved. Germline lookup yields CDR1 SGHDT and CDR2 YYEEEE. Trimming left V 3 bases short and J 5 bases short, with 20 bases between. CDR3 size: 16 residues. This chain's CDR3 is CASSYRPIKEWTEAFF. The DNA for the CDR3 is TGTGCCAGCAGCTATAGACCGATCAAAGAATGGACTGAAGCTTTCTTT.

The chain recombines TRBV5-1 with TRBJ2-5, with 8 positions matching TRBD2. This CDR3 is 15 amino acids long. V shed 0 bases and J 5 bases; nucleotides not matched to a gene: 6. Germline V gives CDR1 SGHRS, CDR2 YFSETQ. CDR3 in DNA: TGCGCCAGCAGCTTGGCGGGGGGGCCGGGGGAGACCCAGTACTTC. Residues: CASSLAGGPGETQYF.

V is TRBV6-1 and J is TRBJ1-3, with D perhaps TRBD1 (5 bases). The CDR3 extends over 14 amino acids. In germline, CDR1 is MNHNS, CDR2 SASEGT. V lost 8 bases and J lost 2, with 13 bases in between. CDR3 region: CASGRGSAGNTIYF. CDR3 DNA: TGTGCCAGCGGGAGGGGATCCGCTGGAAACACCATATATTTT.

The chain combines TRBV11-2 with TRBJ1-1; D uncertain. V was shortened by 3 bases and J by 1 base, with 9 bases between the two germline ends. There are 14 residues in the CDR3. The V gene's germline CDR1 is SGHAT and CDR2 FQNNGV. The CDR3 DNA reads TGTGCCAGCAGCTTGGACCTGGCGAACACTGAAGCTTTCTTT. Its translation is CASSLDLANTEAFF.

CDR3 protein: CASSPTGIVGEKLFF. Written as DNA, the CDR3 is TGTGCCAGCAGCCCTACAGGGATCGTTGGTGAAAAACTGTTTTTT. The gene calls are TRBV2 and TRBJ1-4; TRBD1 might be the D (6 bases). V lost 6 bases and J lost 7, with 18 bases in between. CDR3 length: 15 amino acids. Per the germline V gene, CDR1 is SNHLY and CDR2 is FYNNEI.

This clone was seen a handful of times. The chain has TRBV30 and TRBJ1-2; TRBD1 aligns across 9 bases. The V segment lost 7 bases and the J segment 7 bases; nucleotides outside the gene matches: 4. The CDR3 totals 11 residues. Germline-derived CDR1 and CDR2 are GTSNPN and SVGIG (reference sequence). The CDR3 here is CASDRGGGYTF. In nucleotides, the CDR3 is TGTGCCTCCGACAGGGGGGGTGGCTACACCTTC.

The gene calls are TRBV6-1 and TRBJ1-6; possibly TRBD1 for D (6 bases). This CDR3 spans 15 amino acids. Trimming cost V 3 bases and J 11 bases, with 17 bases left between them. Germline V lookup: CDR1 MNHNS, CDR2 SASEGT. CDR3 loop: CASSEAPRGLTPLHF. The CDR3 DNA is TGTGCCAGCAGTGAGGCCCCCCGGGGGCTCACACCCCTCCACTTT.

The CDR3 region is CASSSAGLNTDTQYF. The CDR3 DNA reads as TGTGCCAGCAGCTCCGCGGGACTGAACACAGATACGCAGTATTTT. V gene TRBV5-4 combines with J gene TRBJ2-3, with D possibly being TRBD2 (6 bases). The CDR3 consists of 15 residues. Trimming removed 3 bases from V and 2 bases from J, with 13 bases in between. The germline CDR1 and CDR2 sequences are SGHNT and YYREEE (reference sequence).

The CDR3, as DNA: TGTGCCAGCAGTGAAGATCTTAGTGGGTGGGTGGGGCAGTTCTTC. This gives the protein CASSEDLSGWVGQFF. The rearrangement uses TRBV6-1 and TRBJ2-1; D gene ambiguous. The CDR3 loop spans 15 amino acids. The germline V and J ends were trimmed by 1 base and 12 bases, with 19 bases remaining between them. Germline assignment: CDR1 MNHNS and CDR2 SASEGT.

This clone showed up just once. The J gene is TRBJ1-2, the V gene TRBV15; tentative D call: TRBD1 (5 bases). Germline V gene data show CDR1 as LNHNV and CDR2 as YYDKDF (reference sequence). Between the trimmed V and J ends, which lost 0 bases and 0 bases, there was a span of 14 bases. The length of the CDR3 is 17 residues. CDR3: CATSRDNGARSNYGYTF. The CDR3 DNA reads TGTGCCACCAGCAGAGATAACGGGGCGAGGTCTAACTATGGCTACACCTTC.

The rearrangement links TRBV5-6 to TRBJ2-7; possible D gene TRBD2, 5 bases. Trimming shortened V by 0 bases and J by 4 bases, and 8 bases separated the two germline ends. Germline V gene lookup returns CDR1 SGHDT and CDR2 YYEEEE. This CDR3 contains 13 residues. The CDR3 loop reads CASSLGPGYEQYF. CDR3 nucleotide sequence: TGTGCCAGCAGCTTGGGACCGGGGTACGAGCAGTACTTC. Supplemented by reference TRBV5-6 and TRBJ2-7, the full variable domain reads DAGVTQSPTHLIKTRGQQVTLRCSPKSGHDTVSWYQQALGQGPQFIFQYYEEEERQRGNFPDRFSGHQFPNYSSELNVNALLLGDSALYLCASSLGPGYEQYFGPGTRLTVT.

The rearrangement joins TRBV19 to TRBJ1-6; 8 bases map to TRBD1. The CDR3 covers 15 residues. Germline CDR1 LNHDA, CDR2 SQIVND (reference sequence). V shed 6 bases and J 6 bases; nucleotides not matched to a gene: 7. In DNA form, the CDR3 reads TGTGCCAGTAGGAGGACAGGGATTGGTAATTCACCCCTCCACTTT. This codes for CASRRTGIGNSPLHF.

The J gene is TRBJ2-7, the V gene TRBV27, with D perhaps given as TRBD1 or TRBD2 (5 bases each). Per germline, CDR1 MNHEY and CDR2 SMNVEV (reference sequence). CDR3 length: 14 residues. The germline V and J ends were trimmed by 9 bases and 5 bases, with 20 bases remaining between them. CDR3 residues: CASSGTRWTHEQYF. The CDR3 DNA follows: TGTGCCAGTTCGGGGACGCGATGGACCCACGAGCAGTACTTC.

The chain uses TRBV7-9 and TRBJ1-2; 10 bases are a match to TRBD1. Germline CDR1 and CDR2: SEHNR and FQNEAQ (reference sequence). The CDR3 runs to 16 residues. The J segment lost 6 bases and the V segment lost 5 bases, leaving 12 bases of the junction unmatched. The CDR3 DNA sequence: TGTGCCAGCAGCACCAGCGGGACAGGGGCTAGGGATGGCTACACCTTC. Its translation: CASSTSGTGARDGYTF.

This clone was counted only a few times. The chain uses TRBV30 and TRBJ1-2, with D possibly TRBD1 on 6 matching bases. This CDR3 is 12 amino acids long. CDR1 GTSNPN and CDR2 SVGIG come from the germline V gene (reference sequence). V lost 8 bases, J lost 3 bases, and 13 bases lay in between. Here the CDR3 reads CARGGRDYGYTF. CDR3 sequence (DNA): TGTGCCCGGGGGGGCAGGGACTATGGCTACACCTTC.